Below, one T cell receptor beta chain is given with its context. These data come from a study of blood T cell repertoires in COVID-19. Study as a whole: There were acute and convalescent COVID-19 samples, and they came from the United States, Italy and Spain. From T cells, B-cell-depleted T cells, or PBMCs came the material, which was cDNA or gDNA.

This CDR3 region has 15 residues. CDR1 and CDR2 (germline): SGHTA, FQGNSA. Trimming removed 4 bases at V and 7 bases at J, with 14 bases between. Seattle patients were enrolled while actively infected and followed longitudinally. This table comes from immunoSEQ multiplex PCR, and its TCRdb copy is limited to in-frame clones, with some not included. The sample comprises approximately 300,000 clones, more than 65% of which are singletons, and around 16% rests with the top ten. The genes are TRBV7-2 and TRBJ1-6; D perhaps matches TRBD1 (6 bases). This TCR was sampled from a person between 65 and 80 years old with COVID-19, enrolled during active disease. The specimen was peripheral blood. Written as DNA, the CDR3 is TGTGCCAGCAGCTCGACTGGACAGCACAATTCACCCCTCCACTTT. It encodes CASSSTGQHNSPLHF.